Below are 13 T cell receptor beta chains sequenced from a single sample in a study of OX40 agonist ivuxolimab in advanced cancers. The protocol was immunoSEQ multiplex PCR, while the TCRdb copy is restricted to in-frame clones and leaves out a portion. Among around 74,000 clones listed, roughly 89% were seen once. The material sequenced was CD4+ or CD8+ T cells sorted from blood, taken in a trial of the OX40 agonist ivuxolimab. The receptors come from an adult with an advanced solid tumor such as melanoma, head and neck, liver or kidney cancer.

The chain employs TRBV30 and TRBJ1-5; D call uncertain. CDR3 length: 16 amino acids. The germline V gene has CDR1 GTSNPN and CDR2 SVGIG (reference sequence). Trimming took 2 bases from V and 0 from J, leaving 14 bases between them. This CDR3 is CAWSPPFGLSNQPQHF. The CDR3 DNA reads as TGTGCCTGGAGTCCCCCTTTTGGCCTTAGCAATCAGCCCCAGCATTTT. Full variable domain (missing parts from reference TRBV30 and TRBJ1-5): SQTIHQWPATLVQPVGSPLSLECTVEGTSNPNLYWYRQAAGRGLQLLFYSVGIGQISSEVPQNLSASRPQDRQFILSSKKLLLSDSGFYLCAWSPPFGLSNQPQHFGDGTRLSIL.

The CDR3 here is CASSLARGEITGELFF. The CDR3, as DNA: TGCGCCAGCAGCTTGGCAAGAGGGGAGATCACCGGGGAGCTGTTTTTT. The V gene is TRBV5-1, the J gene TRBJ2-2; D possibly matches TRBD1 or TRBD2 (5 bases each). V lost 0 bases, J lost 4 bases, and 13 bases lay in between. From germline, CDR1 is SGHRS and CDR2 YFSETQ. This CDR3 contains 16 residues.

This clone has a single count. The rearrangement joins TRBV28 to TRBJ1-5; TRBD1 is a possible D gene (6 bases). Germline CDR1 MDHEN, CDR2 SYDVKM. The length of the CDR3 is 14 residues. Trimming removed 6 bases at V and 4 bases at J, with 13 bases between. Written as DNA, the CDR3 is TGTGCCAGCAGACGGGACATGGGTAATCAGCCCCAGCATTTT. Translated, it gives CASRRDMGNQPQHF.

For the CDR3, the DNA is TGTGCCAGCAGCCCCCGGGACAGAGAGAACACTGAAGCTTTCTTT. It is translated as CASSPRDRENTEAFF. The chain recombines TRBV7-9 with TRBJ1-1; 7 bases line up with TRBD1. This CDR3 has 15 amino acids. Germline V gives CDR1 SEHNR, CDR2 FQNEAQ (reference sequence). The V gene end was trimmed by 5 bases and the J gene end by 1 base; junction bases not matched to a gene: 7.

The genes are TRBV6-1 and TRBJ1-2, with D hard to call. Germline CDR1 reads MNHNS; CDR2 reads SASEGT. The CDR3 runs 13 residues. The CDR3 region has the DNA TGTGCTGTACTCCGCCAGCCTAACTATGGCTACACCTTC. Its translation: CAVLRQPNYGYTF.

This clone was observed a few times. CDR3 in DNA: TGTGCCATCGCACCCGGGGGTGATGATTCACCCCTCCACTTT. It specifies CAIAPGGDDSPLHF. V and J are TRBV10-3 and TRBJ1-6; tentatively, D is TRBD1 (5 bases). CDR1 is ENHRY, CDR2 SYGVKD, per germline. This CDR3 contains 14 residues. Trimming pared 8 bases from V and 8 bases from J, leaving 16 bases between.

V usage is TRBV4-1 and J usage is TRBJ2-5; a weak D match, TRBD2 (5 bases). Trimming shortened V by 3 bases and J by 3 bases, and 20 bases separated the two germline ends. Germline CDR1 and CDR2: MGHRA and YSYEKL. The CDR3 is made up of 17 amino acids. In nucleotides, the CDR3 is TGCGCCAGCAGCCAGAACCCTTCCAGCGGAGTCGAAGAGACCCAGTACTTC. Amino acids: CASSQNPSSGVEETQYF.

The rearrangement joins TRBV30 to TRBJ2-5; perhaps D is TRBD1 or TRBD2 (5 bases each). This CDR3 contains 15 residues. Germline CDR1 reads GTSNPN; CDR2 reads SVGIG (reference sequence). Trimming took off 0 bases at V and 1 base at J, with 12 bases between the two ends. CDR3 sequence: CAWSVGVGSQETQYF. The CDR3 region has the DNA TGTGCCTGGAGTGTAGGGGTTGGGAGCCAAGAGACCCAGTACTTC.

This clone came up a few times. The chain joins TRBV7-2 to TRBJ1-1, with D possibly matching TRBD1 (6 bases). This CDR3 has 15 residues. CDR1 SGHTA and CDR2 FQGNSA come from the germline V gene. Trimming took off 5 bases at V and 3 bases at J, with 16 bases between the two ends. CDR3 residues: CASSPYREGDTEAFF. In nucleotides, the CDR3 is TGTGCCAGCAGCCCCTACAGGGAGGGGGACACTGAAGCTTTCTTT. Full variable domain (remainder filled in from reference TRBV7-2 and TRBJ1-1): GAGVSQSPSNKVTEKGKDVELRCDPISGHTALYWYRQSLGQGLEFLIYFQGNSAPDKSGLPSDRFSAERTGGSVSTLTIQRTQQEDSAVYLCASSPYREGDTEAFFGQGTRLTVV.

The chain carries TRBV7-9 and TRBJ2-7; D is undetermined. V shed 7 bases and J shed 6 bases, with 16 bases lying between them. This CDR3 has 13 amino acids. Per germline, CDR1 SEHNR and CDR2 FQNEAQ (reference sequence). The CDR3 DNA sequence: TGTGCCAGCAACCCCCCGCCCTGGGGCGAGCAGTACTTC. Encoded protein: CASNPPPWGEQYF.

The V call is TRBV5-1, the J call TRBJ2-2; perhaps TRBD2 as D (5 bases). Germline-derived CDR1 and CDR2 are SGHRS and YFSETQ. The V end lost 0 bases, the J end lost 4 bases, and 13 bases lay between the germline ends. CDR3 length equals 16 residues. The CDR3 DNA reads as TGCGCCAGCAGCTTGGCCGGTCTAGCCGGCACCGGGGAGCTGTTTTTT. Translating gives CASSLAGLAGTGELFF.

This chain links TRBV6-1 with TRBJ1-5, with unresolved D. The CDR3 totals 14 residues. Trimming removed 4 bases at V and 7 bases at J, with 14 bases between. Germline lookup yields CDR1 MNHNS and CDR2 SASEGT. The DNA of the CDR3 is TGTGCCAGCAGTGCTCTTGGAGGAGGGCAGCCCCAGCATTTT. It specifies CASSALGGGQPQHF.

The chain couples TRBV30 to TRBJ2-1; 8 bases are shared with TRBD2. CDR1 and CDR2 (germline): GTSNPN, SVGIG (reference sequence). After removal of 0 bases from V and 12 bases from J, the junction contained 7 bases not matched to a gene. The CDR3 has 13 residues. CDR3 sequence reads: CAWSVGTSYGQFF. CDR3 nucleotide sequence: TGTGCCTGGAGTGTTGGGACTAGTTACGGGCAGTTCTTC.